This T cell receptor (beta chain) was sequenced in a study of blood T cell repertoires in COVID-19 (dated by TCRdb to the early 2020s). General notes on the study: The collaborator samples originated in the United States, Italy and Spain and spanned the acute and convalescent phases of COVID-19. The sample metadata nearly always contained a de-identified subject ID, COVID-19 status, age in years and sex. The repertoires were made available in a free public database intended to serve as a resource for research on the immune response to SARS-CoV-2. HLA class I and class II types, where available, came from metadata supplied by the sample provider rather than from assay-based typing. Subjects who had been exposed to COVID-19, were actively infected with it, or had recovered from it provided the deeply sampled blood TCRbeta repertoires that made up the dataset. The samples were drawn from two sources: the first 160 participants of the ongoing ImmuneRACE study, and over 1,000 subjects contributed by 6 global collaborators. The prospective study material was composed of cDNA or gDNA derived from T cells, B-cell-depleted T cells, or PBMCs. Study-wide findings and limitations: How much clinical and demographic metadata was included differed by source and by participant, and the metadata was provided uncurated.

Concerning this clone: The clone's antigen remains unknown. No base qualities exist here, and no much larger clone lies one base off it.

TCRbeta CDR3 regions were amplified from genomic DNA by means of the immunoSEQ Assay, a bias-controlled multiplex PCR. As for the authors' bioinformatics: Within the assay, amplification of reference gene primers was used to estimate how many nucleated cells each sample contained. To quantify the absolute abundance of each unique TCRbeta CDR3 rearrangement, sequence reads were collapsed and filtered. Productive Simpson clonality was computed per sample as the square root of Simpson's diversity index over productive rearrangements. Imported from immuneACCESS, the table was reduced by TCRdb to in-frame sequences with V and J called. These copies leave out some clones; in studies compared against another copy, an unresolved V gene accounts for under half, and the cause of the remainder is not known. The V and J calls and clone size come from that table; D and trimming were worked out from the DNA. This sample is represented by approximately 100,000 clones; roughly 87% of them were singletons. 5% to 5.5% of the sample is in the top ten clones.

Whole blood was collected in K2EDTA tubes by collaborating institutions according to the institutions' own protocols. Collaborator samples were shipped for TCRbeta analysis as frozen whole blood, isolated PBMCs, or DNA extracted from either sample type. The CDR3 runs 14 residues from the cysteine to the phenylalanine. Only the CDR3 region is kept as DNA, spanning 42 bases read in frame from base 1. As encoded in the germline V gene (reference sequence), CDR1 is MNHEY while CDR2 is SMNVEV. The V end gives up 6 bases and the J end 6 bases, leaving 11 bases in the junction not matched to a gene. Sequenced: peripheral blood. This chain is built from TRBV27 and TRBJ2-7, and TRBD1 matches 7 of the central bases. The receptor's source is a woman of 80 years or more with active COVID-19. The bases are TGTGCCAGCAGACTTGGACAGGTACCAGGCGAGCAGTACTTC. It specifies CASRLGQVPGEQYF.